This T cell receptor beta chain was identified in a study of OX40 agonist ivuxolimab in advanced cancers. Study as a whole: Cohort: roughly 80% men, mean age 60, aged about 23 to 79.

Assay used: immunoSEQ multiplex PCR; TCRdb lists only in-frame clones, some missing. Among about 66,000 clones, 91% were seen once, and the ten largest hold about 0.3%. Findings and caveats of the study: There were also nonresponders showing low normalized T-cell clonal expansion. Doses of 0.1 to 3.0 mg/kg were accompanied by clonal expansion of CD4+ and CD8+ blood T cells by week 6.

The germline CDR1 and CDR2 sequences are ENHRY and SYGVKD. Germline trimming cut 4 bases from V and 4 bases from J; bases unmatched to any gene: 5. CDR3 size: 14 residues. A remark on this clone: The antigen remains unidentified.

This specimen was CD4+ or CD8+ T cells sorted from blood, taken in a trial of the OX40 agonist ivuxolimab. The sequence derives from an adult with an advanced solid tumor such as melanoma, head and neck, liver or kidney cancer. This chain links TRBV10-3 with TRBJ2-7; 9 bases are a match to TRBD2. CDR3 nucleotides: TGTGCCATCAGTGTTGGGACTAGCTTGTACGAGCAGTACTTC. This encodes CAISVGTSLYEQYF.